Listed here is a single T cell receptor (beta chain). Its matching antigen is unknown. These data originate in a study of cytotoxic CD8 clonotypes in ibrutinib-treated CLL. Across the study: Complete response was seen in 2 patients and partial in approximately 25; roughly twelve progressed and some 14 stayed remitted after a median roughly 70 months.

Findings and limits, study-wide: Among the clonotypes, public ones were uncommon and contracted or held stable on treatment. Baseline clonality, above age-matched healthy donor levels, tracked circulating CD8+ T-cell counts.

Libraries were prepared by immunoSEQ multiplex PCR; TCRdb keeps only in-frame clonotypes and omits some of them. This sample has tens of thousands of clones, with roughly 80% found just once. This CDR3 has 17 amino acids. The V end was cut by 8 bases, the J end by 0 bases, with 19 bases between. CDR1 is SEHNR and CDR2 is FQNEAQ in the germline V gene (reference sequence). The sample was PBMCs, taken after 24 months of ibrutinib treatment. The source is a human donor with chronic lymphocytic leukemia. This chain uses TRBV7-9 with TRBJ1-4, with D possibly being TRBD1 (6 bases). The CDR3 nucleotides are TGTGCCAGCCCCCCGGCGACAGGACCAACAACTAATGAAAAACTGTTTTTT. Amino acid sequence: CASPPATGPTTNEKLFF.